This TCR beta chain was captured by sequencing in a study of Ad26.COV2.S vaccination and SARS-CoV-2 variants. Study findings and constraints: Vaccinated individuals (as opposed to placebo recipients) had higher spike-specific TCR breadth.

Treatment indicated: roughly 19 received Ad26.COV2.S at low or high dose, single or two shots; a few received placebo; per-sample allocation not given. All samples were drawn on day 63, counting from the first vaccine or placebo injection. The data were produced by immunoSEQ multiplex PCR, yet TCRdb's version contains in-frame clones alone and is incomplete. The data contain hundreds of thousands of clones, around nine tenths of them seen just once; the ten biggest clones take up 9% to 15%. Comments on this clone: Its antigen is unknown.

The sample in question was peripheral blood, obtained in a trial of Ad26.COV2.S vaccine versus placebo. The TCR comes from a person between 18 and 60 years old who received the Ad26.COV2.S COVID-19 vaccine or a placebo.

As DNA, the CDR3 is TGCGCCAGCAGCCAACGCTCGGGGGGTACTAGCTCCTACGAGCAGTACTTC. Its protein product is CASSQRSGGTSSYEQYF. The V call is TRBV4-3, the J call TRBJ2-7; TRBD2 matches 7 bases. The V and J ends lost 2 bases and 0 bases, in that order; junction bases with no gene match: 10. CDR1 is LGHNA, CDR2 YSLEER, per germline. This CDR3 contains 17 residues.